The rows below give T cell receptor beta chains drawn from one sample of a study of cytomegalovirus exposure and HLA in healthy donors. Using immunoSEQ multiplex PCR, the repertoire was profiled, and TCRdb retains in-frame clones only, with some absent. The data show 150,000 to 200,000 clones, with around 82% seen just once and less than 2% held by the top ten. The material sequenced was PBMCs. The receptor set was obtained from a young man in good health and CMV-seronegative. Both conserved end residues are part of each CDR3. The D gene is left open where the match is weak. The size field is filled for only some rows; it gives once, few, many or a size class.

d_gene: TRBD1; v_gene: TRBV5-1; j_gene: TRBJ2-5; abundance: .; CDR3aa: CASSLRQGIQETQYF
d_gene: TRBD2; v_gene: TRBV7-6; j_gene: TRBJ2-1; abundance: .; CDR3aa: CASSRRTSGNDNEQFF
d_gene: TRBD2; v_gene: TRBV9; j_gene: TRBJ2-3; abundance: .; CDR3aa: CASSELAGGNTDTQYF
d_gene: .; v_gene: TRBV9; j_gene: TRBJ2-7; abundance: few; CDR3aa: CASSAHMGAEIEQYF
d_gene: .; v_gene: TRBV14; j_gene: TRBJ1-4; abundance: .; CDR3aa: CASSVRAAWGEKLFF
d_gene: .; v_gene: TRBV12-5; j_gene: TRBJ1-1; abundance: .; CDR3aa: CASAVKDKEAFF
d_gene: TRBD1; v_gene: TRBV10-3; j_gene: TRBJ2-3; abundance: .; CDR3aa: CAISELAGTEGQYF
d_gene: TRBD2; v_gene: TRBV28; j_gene: TRBJ2-1; abundance: .; CDR3aa: CASRPPGLADSYNEQFF
d_gene: TRBD2; v_gene: TRBV10-3; j_gene: TRBJ2-7; abundance: .; CDR3aa: CAISEAKLALTYEQYF
d_gene: .; v_gene: TRBV4-2; j_gene: TRBJ1-1; abundance: .; CDR3aa: CASASRGDTEAFF
d_gene: .; v_gene: TRBV6-5; j_gene: TRBJ2-3; abundance: .; CDR3aa: CASRGPGTDTQYF
d_gene: .; v_gene: TRBV10-3; j_gene: TRBJ1-5; abundance: .; CDR3aa: CATQKESNQPQHF
d_gene: TRBD2; v_gene: TRBV2; j_gene: TRBJ2-1; abundance: .; CDR3aa: CASTSQELAGGGEQFF
d_gene: .; v_gene: TRBV7-9; j_gene: TRBJ2-3; abundance: .; CDR3aa: CSSSFMQYSIGDTQYF
d_gene: .; v_gene: TRBV7-2; j_gene: TRBJ2-5; abundance: .; CDR3aa: CASSSGGLAGAGETQYF
d_gene: TRBD1; v_gene: TRBV5-6; j_gene: TRBJ2-7; abundance: .; CDR3aa: CASSWGTGGIYEQYF
d_gene: .; v_gene: TRBV29-1; j_gene: TRBJ1-1; abundance: few; CDR3aa: CSVAYTEAFF
d_gene: TRBD2; v_gene: TRBV6-1; j_gene: TRBJ2-1; abundance: .; CDR3aa: CASSEFSGTYNEQFF
d_gene: .; v_gene: TRBV15; j_gene: TRBJ2-5; abundance: .; CDR3aa: CATSPAGFVGYQETQYF
d_gene: .; v_gene: TRBV4-1; j_gene: TRBJ2-3; abundance: .; CDR3aa: CASSQESGPSARVRNTQYF
d_gene: TRBD2; v_gene: TRBV7-8; j_gene: TRBJ2-7; abundance: few; CDR3aa: CASSGVAGEQYF
d_gene: .; v_gene: TRBV7-2; j_gene: TRBJ2-7; abundance: .; CDR3aa: CASSLEAGYEQYF
d_gene: .; v_gene: TRBV27; j_gene: TRBJ2-7; abundance: .; CDR3aa: CASSPGNDRSNEQYF